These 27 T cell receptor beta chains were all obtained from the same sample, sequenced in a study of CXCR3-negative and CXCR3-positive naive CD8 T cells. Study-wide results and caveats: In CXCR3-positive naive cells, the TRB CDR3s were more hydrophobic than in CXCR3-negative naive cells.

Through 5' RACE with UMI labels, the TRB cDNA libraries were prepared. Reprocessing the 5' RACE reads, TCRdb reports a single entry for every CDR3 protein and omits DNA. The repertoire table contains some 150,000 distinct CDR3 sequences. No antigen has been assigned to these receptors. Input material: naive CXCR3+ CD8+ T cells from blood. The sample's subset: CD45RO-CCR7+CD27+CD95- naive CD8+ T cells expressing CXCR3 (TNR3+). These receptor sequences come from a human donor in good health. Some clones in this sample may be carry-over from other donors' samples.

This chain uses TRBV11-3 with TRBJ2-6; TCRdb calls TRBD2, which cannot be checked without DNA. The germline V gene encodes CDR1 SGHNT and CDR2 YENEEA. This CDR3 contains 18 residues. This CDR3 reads CASSPGRVALSGANVLTF.

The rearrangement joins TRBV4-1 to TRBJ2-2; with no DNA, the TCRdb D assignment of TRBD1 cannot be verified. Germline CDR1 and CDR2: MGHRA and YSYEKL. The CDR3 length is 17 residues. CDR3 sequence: CASSQDPSQGDTGELFF.

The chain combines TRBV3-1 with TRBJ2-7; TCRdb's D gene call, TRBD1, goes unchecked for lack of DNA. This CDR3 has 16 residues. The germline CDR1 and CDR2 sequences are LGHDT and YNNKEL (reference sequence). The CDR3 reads CASSQEFAGSPYEQYF.

CDR3 in amino acids: CASGPRDYEQYF. The V and J genes are TRBV12-5 and TRBJ2-7; checking the TCRdb D call of TRBD1 is not possible without DNA. The CDR3 runs 12 residues. Germline V gene lookup returns CDR1 LGHNT and CDR2 FRNRAP.

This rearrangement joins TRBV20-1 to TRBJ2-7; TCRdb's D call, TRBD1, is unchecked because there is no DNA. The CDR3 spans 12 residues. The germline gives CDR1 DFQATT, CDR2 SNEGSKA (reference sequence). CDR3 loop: CSVRGQSYEQYF.

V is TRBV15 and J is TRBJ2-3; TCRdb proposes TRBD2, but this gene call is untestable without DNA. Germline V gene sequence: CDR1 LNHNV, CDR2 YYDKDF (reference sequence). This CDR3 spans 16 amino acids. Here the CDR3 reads CATSYYRENPTDTQYF.

The CDR3 protein is CASSLPHVGQGMVAFF. This chain joins TRBV5-5 and TRBJ1-1; as DNA is missing, the TRBD1 call by TCRdb cannot be tested. From germline, CDR1 is SGHKS and CDR2 YYEKEE (reference sequence). This CDR3 contains 16 residues.

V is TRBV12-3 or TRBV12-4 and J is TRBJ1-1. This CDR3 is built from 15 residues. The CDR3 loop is CASSSWAEGGTEAFF.

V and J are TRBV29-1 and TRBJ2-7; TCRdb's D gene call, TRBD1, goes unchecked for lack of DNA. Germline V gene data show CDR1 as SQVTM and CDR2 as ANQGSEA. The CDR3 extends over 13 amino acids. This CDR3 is CSALGQGVDEQYF.

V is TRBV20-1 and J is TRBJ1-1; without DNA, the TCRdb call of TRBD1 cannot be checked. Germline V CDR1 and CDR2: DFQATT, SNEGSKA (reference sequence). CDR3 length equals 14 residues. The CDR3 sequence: CSARDPTRPYITFF.

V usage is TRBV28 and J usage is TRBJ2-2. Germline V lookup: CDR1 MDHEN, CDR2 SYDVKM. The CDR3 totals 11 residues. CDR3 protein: CASTYTGELFF.

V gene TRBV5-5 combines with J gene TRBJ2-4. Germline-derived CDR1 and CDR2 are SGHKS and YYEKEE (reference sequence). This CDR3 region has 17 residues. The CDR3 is CASSLSPPTLAKNIQYF. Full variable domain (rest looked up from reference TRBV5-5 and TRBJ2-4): DAGVTQSPTHLIKTRGQQVTLRCSPISGHKSVSWYQQVLGQGPQFIFQYYEKEERGRGNFPDRFSARQFPNYSSELNVNALLLGDSALYLCASSLSPPTLAKNIQYFGAGTRLSVL.

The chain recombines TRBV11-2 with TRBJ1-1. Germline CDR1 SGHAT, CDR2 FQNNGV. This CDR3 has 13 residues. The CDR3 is CASSLRWNTEAFF. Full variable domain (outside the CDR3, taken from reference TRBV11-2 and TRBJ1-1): EAGVAQSPRYKIIEKRQSVAFWCNPISGHATLYWYQQILGQGPKLLIQFQNNGVVDDSQLPKDRFSAERLKGVDSTLKIQPAKLEDSAVYLCASSLRWNTEAFFGQGTRLTVV.

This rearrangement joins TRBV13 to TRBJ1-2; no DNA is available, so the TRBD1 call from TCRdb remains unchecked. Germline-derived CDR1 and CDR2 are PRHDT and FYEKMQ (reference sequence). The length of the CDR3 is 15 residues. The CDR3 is CASSAPKGANYGYTF.

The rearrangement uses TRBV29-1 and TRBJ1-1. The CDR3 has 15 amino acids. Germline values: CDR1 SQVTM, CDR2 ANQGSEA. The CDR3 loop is CSVEELRRSDTEAFF. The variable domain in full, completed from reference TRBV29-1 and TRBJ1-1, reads SAVISQKPSRDICQRGTSLTIQCQVDSQVTMMFWYRQQPGQSLTLIATANQGSEATYESGFVIDKFPISRPNLTFSTLTVSNMSPEDSSIYLCSVEELRRSDTEAFFGQGTRLTVV.

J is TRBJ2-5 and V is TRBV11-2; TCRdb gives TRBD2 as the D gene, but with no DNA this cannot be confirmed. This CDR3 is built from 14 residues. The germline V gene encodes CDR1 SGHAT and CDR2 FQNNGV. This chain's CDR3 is CASSLEGGGETQYF. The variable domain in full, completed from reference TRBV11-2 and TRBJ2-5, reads EAGVAQSPRYKIIEKRQSVAFWCNPISGHATLYWYQQILGQGPKLLIQFQNNGVVDDSQLPKDRFSAERLKGVDSTLKIQPAKLEDSAVYLCASSLEGGGETQYFGPGTRLLVL.

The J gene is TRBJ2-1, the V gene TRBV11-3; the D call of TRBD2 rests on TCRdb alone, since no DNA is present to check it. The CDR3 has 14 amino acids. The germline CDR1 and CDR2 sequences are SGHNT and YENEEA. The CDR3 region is CASSSGREDNEQFF.

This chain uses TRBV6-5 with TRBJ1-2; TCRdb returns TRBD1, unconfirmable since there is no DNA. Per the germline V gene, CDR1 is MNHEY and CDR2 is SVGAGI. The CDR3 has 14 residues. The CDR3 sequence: CASSFHDSRDGYTF.

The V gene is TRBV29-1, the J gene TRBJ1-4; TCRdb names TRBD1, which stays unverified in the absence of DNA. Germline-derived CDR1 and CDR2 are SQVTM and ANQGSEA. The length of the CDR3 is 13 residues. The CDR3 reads CSVDTGTGEKLFF.

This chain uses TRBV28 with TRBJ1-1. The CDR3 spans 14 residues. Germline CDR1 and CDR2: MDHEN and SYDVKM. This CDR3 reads CASSLEAVNTEAFF.

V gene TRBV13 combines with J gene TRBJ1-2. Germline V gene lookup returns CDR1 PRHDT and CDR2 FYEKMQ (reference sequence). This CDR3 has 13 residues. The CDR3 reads CASSTASLYGYTF.

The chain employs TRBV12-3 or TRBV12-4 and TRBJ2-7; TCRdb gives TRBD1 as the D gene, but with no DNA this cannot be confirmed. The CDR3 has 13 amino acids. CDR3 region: CASRDSLVPEQYF.

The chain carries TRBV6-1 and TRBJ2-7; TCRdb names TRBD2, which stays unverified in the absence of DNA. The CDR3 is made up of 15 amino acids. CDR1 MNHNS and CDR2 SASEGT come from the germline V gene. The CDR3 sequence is CASSPIAGGSYEQYF.

The chain's CDR3 is CASSQGGLNSPLHF. The gene calls are TRBV14 and TRBJ1-6; the D call from TCRdb, TRBD1, cannot be confirmed without DNA. CDR3 length equals 14 residues. The germline CDR1 and CDR2 sequences are SGHDN and FVKESK.

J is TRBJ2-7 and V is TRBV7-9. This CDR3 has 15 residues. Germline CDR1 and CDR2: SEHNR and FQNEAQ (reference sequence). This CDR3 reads CASSPSGGSSYEQYF.

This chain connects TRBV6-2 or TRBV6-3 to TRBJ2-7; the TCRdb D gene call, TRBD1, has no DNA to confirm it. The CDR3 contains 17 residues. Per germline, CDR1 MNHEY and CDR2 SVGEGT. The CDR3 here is CASSYSSTGTGSYEQYF.

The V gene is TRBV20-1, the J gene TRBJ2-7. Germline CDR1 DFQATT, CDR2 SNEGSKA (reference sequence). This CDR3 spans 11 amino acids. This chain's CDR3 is CSAPDNYEQYF.